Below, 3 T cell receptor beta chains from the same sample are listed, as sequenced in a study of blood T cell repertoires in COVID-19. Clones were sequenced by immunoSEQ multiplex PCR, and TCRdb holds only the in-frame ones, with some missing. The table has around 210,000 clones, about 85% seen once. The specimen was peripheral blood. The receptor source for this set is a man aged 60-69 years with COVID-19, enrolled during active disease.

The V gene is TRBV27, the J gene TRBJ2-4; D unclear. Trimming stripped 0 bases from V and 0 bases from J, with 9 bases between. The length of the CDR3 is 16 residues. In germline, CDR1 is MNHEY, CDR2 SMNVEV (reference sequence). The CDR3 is CASSLSSAVAKNIQYF. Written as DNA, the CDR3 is TGTGCCAGCAGTTTATCTAGTGCGGTAGCCAAAAACATTCAGTACTTC.

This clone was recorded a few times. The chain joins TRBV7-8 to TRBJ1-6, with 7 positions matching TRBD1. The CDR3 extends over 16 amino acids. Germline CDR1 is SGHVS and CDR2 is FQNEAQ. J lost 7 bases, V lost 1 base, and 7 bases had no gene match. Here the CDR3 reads CASSLGTGEINSPLHF. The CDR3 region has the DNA TGTGCCAGCAGCTTAGGGACAGGAGAGATAAATTCACCCCTCCACTTT.

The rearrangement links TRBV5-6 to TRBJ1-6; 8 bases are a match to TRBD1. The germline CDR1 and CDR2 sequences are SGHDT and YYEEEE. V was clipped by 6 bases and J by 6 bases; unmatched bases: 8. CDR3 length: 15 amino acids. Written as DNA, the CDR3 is TGTGCCAGCATCCTGACAGGGGCCTTTAATTCACCCCTCCACTTT. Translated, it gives CASILTGAFNSPLHF.